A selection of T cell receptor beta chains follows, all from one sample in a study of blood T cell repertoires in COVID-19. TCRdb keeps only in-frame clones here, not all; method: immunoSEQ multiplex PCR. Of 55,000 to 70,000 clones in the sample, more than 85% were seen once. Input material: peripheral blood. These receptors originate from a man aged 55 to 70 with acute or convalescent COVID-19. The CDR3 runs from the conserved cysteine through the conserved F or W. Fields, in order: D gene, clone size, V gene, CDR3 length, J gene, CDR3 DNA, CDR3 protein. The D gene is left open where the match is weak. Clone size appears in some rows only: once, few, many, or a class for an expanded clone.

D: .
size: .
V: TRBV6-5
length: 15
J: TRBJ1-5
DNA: TGTGCCAGCGGGAGGGGGGCAGCGCTCAATCAGCCCCAGCATTTT
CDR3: CASGRGAALNQPQHF

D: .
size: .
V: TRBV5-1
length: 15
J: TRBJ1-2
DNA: TGCGCCAGCAGCTTGGGGACAGAAGGCGGCTATGGCTACACCTTC
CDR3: CASSLGTEGGYGYTF

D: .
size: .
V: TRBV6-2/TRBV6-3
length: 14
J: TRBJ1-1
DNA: TGTGCCAGCAGTTACTCCCAGGGTGGTACTGAAGCTTTCTTT
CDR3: CASSYSQGGTEAFF

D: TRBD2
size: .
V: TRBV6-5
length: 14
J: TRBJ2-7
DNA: TGTGCCAGCATGAAGGATAGCGGGAGCTACGAGCAGTACTTC
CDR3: CASMKDSGSYEQYF

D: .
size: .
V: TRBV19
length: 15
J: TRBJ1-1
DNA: TGTGCCAGTAGTGAACAGGGACCTAGGAACACTGAAGCTTTCTTT
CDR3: CASSEQGPRNTEAFF

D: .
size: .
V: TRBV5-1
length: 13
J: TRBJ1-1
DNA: TGCGCCAGCAGACAGAACGAGTACACTGAAGCTTTCTTT
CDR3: CASRQNEYTEAFF

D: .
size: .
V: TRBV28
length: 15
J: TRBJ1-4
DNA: TGTGCCAGCAGTCCGAGGGGACCGGGGGATGAAAAACTGTTTTTT
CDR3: CASSPRGPGDEKLFF

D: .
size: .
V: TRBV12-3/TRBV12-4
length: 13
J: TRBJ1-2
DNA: TGTGCCAGCAGTTTCTGGGAGAACTATGGCTACACCTTC
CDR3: CASSFWENYGYTF

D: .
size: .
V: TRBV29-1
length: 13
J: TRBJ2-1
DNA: TGCAGCGTTCGAGGGAGGTCCTACAATGAGCAGTTCTTC
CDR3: CSVRGRSYNEQFF

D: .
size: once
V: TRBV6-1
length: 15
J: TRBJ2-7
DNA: TGTGCCAGCAGTGAAAGCAGGGGTTCAATCTACGAGCAGTACTTC
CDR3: CASSESRGSIYEQYF

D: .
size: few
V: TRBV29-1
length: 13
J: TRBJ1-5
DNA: TGCAGCGTTTCCGTGACTTCGGGTCAGCCCCAGCATTTT
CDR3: CSVSVTSGQPQHF

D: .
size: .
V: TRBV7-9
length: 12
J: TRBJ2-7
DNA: TGTGCCAGCAGCTTAGTTTCCAACGAGCAGTACTTC
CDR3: CASSLVSNEQYF

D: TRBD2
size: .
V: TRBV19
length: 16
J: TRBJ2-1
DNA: TGTGCCAGTAGTATCCCTGGGGCGGGGGGAGGCTATGAGCAGTTCTTC
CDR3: CASSIPGAGGGYEQFF

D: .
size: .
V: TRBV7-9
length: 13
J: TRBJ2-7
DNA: TGTGCCAGCAGCTTAGAGCCCCGCCGGGGGCAGTACTTC
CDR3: CASSLEPRRGQYF

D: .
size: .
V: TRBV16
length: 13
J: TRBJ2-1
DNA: TGTGCCAGCAGCCAATCGACTAACAATGAGCAGTTCTTC
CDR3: CASSQSTNNEQFF

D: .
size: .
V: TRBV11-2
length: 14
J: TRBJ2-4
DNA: TGTGCCAGCAGCTGGACAGTAGCCAAAAACATTCAGTACTTC
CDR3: CASSWTVAKNIQYF

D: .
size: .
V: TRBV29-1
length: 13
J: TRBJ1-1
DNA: TGCAGCGTTGAAAAGGGAGGGAATACTGAAGCTTTCTTT
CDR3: CSVEKGGNTEAFF

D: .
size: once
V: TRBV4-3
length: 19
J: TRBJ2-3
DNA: TGCGCCAGCAGCCAAGGTCACCGCGGACTGGGGGGAGGTGCAGATACGCAGTATTTT
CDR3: CASSQGHRGLGGGADTQYF

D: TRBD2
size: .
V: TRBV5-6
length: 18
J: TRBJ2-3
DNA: TGTGCCAGCAGCTTGAGCGGGACTAGCGGGAGGGTCACAGATACGCAGTATTTT
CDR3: CASSLSGTSGRVTDTQYF

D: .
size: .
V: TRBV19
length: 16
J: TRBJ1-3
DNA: TGTGCCAGTAGCAGAGCGTCGACAGGATCTGGAAACACCATATATTTT
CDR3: CASSRASTGSGNTIYF

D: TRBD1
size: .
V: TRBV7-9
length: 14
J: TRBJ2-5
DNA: TGTGCCAGCAGCTTGGCAGGGGGCAGAGAGACCCAGTACTTC
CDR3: CASSLAGGRETQYF

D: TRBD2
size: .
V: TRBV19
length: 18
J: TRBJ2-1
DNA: TGTGCCAGTAGTATACTGGGACTAGCGGGAGGTAAAGAGAACGAGCAGTTCTTC
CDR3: CASSILGLAGGKENEQFF

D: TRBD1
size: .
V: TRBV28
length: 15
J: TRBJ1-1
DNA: TGTGCCAGCAGTTCCACGGACAGGAGTAACACTGAAGCTTTCTTT
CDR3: CASSSTDRSNTEAFF

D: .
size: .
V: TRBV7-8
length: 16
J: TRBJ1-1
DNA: TGTGCCAGCAGCCCGGTTGGAGGGGCGAGGAACACTGAAGCTTTCTTT
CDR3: CASSPVGGARNTEAFF

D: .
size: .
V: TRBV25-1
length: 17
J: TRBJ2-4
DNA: TGTGCCAGCAGTGAATTCTTAGGGGTCGGAGCCAAAAACATTCAGTACTTC
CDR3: CASSEFLGVGAKNIQYF

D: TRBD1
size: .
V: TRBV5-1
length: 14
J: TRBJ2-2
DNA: TGCGCCAGCAGCTTTGGACAGGTCGGAGGGGAGCTGTTTTTT
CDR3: CASSFGQVGGELFF

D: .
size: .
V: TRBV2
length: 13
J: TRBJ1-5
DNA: TGTGCCAGCAGTGACGGGAGGGGTCAGCCCCAGCATTTT
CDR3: CASSDGRGQPQHF

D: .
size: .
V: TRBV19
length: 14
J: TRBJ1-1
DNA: TGTGCCAGTAGTATTACCACCGGCGGCACTGAAGCTTTCTTT
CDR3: CASSITTGGTEAFF